A selection of T cell receptor beta chains follows, all from one sample in a study of vaccination and CD4 T cells after COVID-19. Their antigen targets remain unknown. Each CDR3 protein gets one entry after TCRdb re-called the PCR reads with MiXCR. The sample holds 12,000 or so distinct CDR3 sequences, about 60% seen once. Sequencing input: CD4+ T cells from blood, cultured in vitro. These receptors originate from a human donor who had recovered from COVID-19. CDR3s include the opening cysteine and the closing phenylalanine or tryptophan. Each record gives: V gene, J gene, clone size, D gene, CDR3 protein, CDR3 DNA. D genes are given only for firm matches. A clone size is listed for some rows: how often the clone was seen (once, few, many), or a class if it is expanded.

v_gene: TRBV20-1
j_gene: TRBJ2-1
abundance: -
d_gene: TRBD2
CDR3aa: CSAMTSGFNEQFF
CDR3nt: TGCAGTGCTATGACTAGCGGATTCAATGAGCAGTTCTTC

v_gene: TRBV5-4
j_gene: TRBJ1-5
abundance: few
d_gene: TRBD1
CDR3aa: CASSLDRGPNQPQHF
CDR3nt: TGTGCCAGCAGCTTGGACAGGGGGCCCAATCAGCCCCAGCATTTT

v_gene: TRBV2
j_gene: TRBJ2-1
abundance: once
d_gene: -
CDR3aa: CASDGPVNEQFF
CDR3nt: TGTGCCAGCGACGGACCCGTTAATGAGCAGTTCTTC

v_gene: TRBV30
j_gene: TRBJ1-2
abundance: -
d_gene: -
CDR3aa: CAWSGQRRGGYTF
CDR3nt: TGTGCCTGGAGTGGACAGAGACGAGGTGGCTACACCTTC

v_gene: TRBV27
j_gene: TRBJ1-1
abundance: -
d_gene: -
CDR3aa: CASSLGRTNTEAFF
CDR3nt: TGTGCCAGCAGTTTGGGACGGACGAACACTGAAGCTTTCTTT

v_gene: TRBV24-1
j_gene: TRBJ1-3
abundance: -
d_gene: -
CDR3aa: CATSDVLTSSGNTIYF
CDR3nt: TGTGCCACCAGTGACGTTTTAACTAGCTCTGGAAACACCATATATTTT

v_gene: TRBV19
j_gene: TRBJ1-2
abundance: -
d_gene: -
CDR3aa: CASSTRAGYTF
CDR3nt: TGTGCCAGTAGTACCCGTGCAGGCTACACCTTC

v_gene: TRBV19
j_gene: TRBJ1-1
abundance: -
d_gene: -
CDR3aa: CASSIVRGTEAFF
CDR3nt: TGTGCCAGTAGTATTGTGAGGGGAACTGAAGCTTTCTTT

v_gene: TRBV29-1
j_gene: TRBJ1-1
abundance: few
d_gene: -
CDR3aa: CSVEGAPANTEAFF
CDR3nt: TGCAGCGTTGAAGGTGCCCCAGCGAACACTGAAGCTTTCTTT

v_gene: TRBV10-3
j_gene: TRBJ2-2
abundance: -
d_gene: -
CDR3aa: CAISESRELFF
CDR3nt: TGTGCCATCAGTGAGTCGAGGGAGCTGTTTTTT

v_gene: TRBV2
j_gene: TRBJ2-7
abundance: -
d_gene: TRBD2
CDR3aa: CASSEPSGGAYEQYF
CDR3nt: TGTGCCAGCAGTGAGCCGAGCGGGGGAGCCTACGAGCAGTACTTC

v_gene: TRBV6-4
j_gene: TRBJ2-5
abundance: few
d_gene: -
CDR3aa: CASSVSPGGQETQYF
CDR3nt: TGTGCCAGCAGTGTTTCTCCGGGCGGCCAAGAGACCCAGTACTTC

v_gene: TRBV30
j_gene: TRBJ2-5
abundance: -
d_gene: TRBD1
CDR3aa: CAWSVGTGRMETQYF
CDR3nt: TGTGCCTGGAGTGTAGGGACAGGGAGGATGGAGACCCAGTACTTC

v_gene: TRBV10-1
j_gene: TRBJ2-3
abundance: -
d_gene: TRBD2
CDR3aa: CASSAALAGADTQYF
CDR3nt: TGCGCCAGCAGTGCGGCCCTAGCGGGGGCTGATACGCAGTATTTT

v_gene: TRBV2
j_gene: TRBJ2-5
abundance: -
d_gene: TRBD1
CDR3aa: CASSEGQGATETQYF
CDR3nt: TGTGCCAGCAGTGAGGGACAGGGGGCCACTGAGACCCAGTACTTC

v_gene: TRBV10-1
j_gene: TRBJ1-1
abundance: few
d_gene: TRBD1
CDR3aa: CASRSGGDGTEAFF
CDR3nt: TGCGCCAGCAGATCAGGGGGCGATGGCACTGAAGCTTTCTTT

v_gene: TRBV6-1
j_gene: TRBJ2-2
abundance: -
d_gene: TRBD1
CDR3aa: CASSTGVGELFF
CDR3nt: TGTGCCAGCAGTACAGGGGTCGGGGAGCTGTTTTTT

v_gene: TRBV7-2
j_gene: TRBJ2-4
abundance: once
d_gene: -
CDR3aa: CASRQGGGSLAKSIQYF
CDR3nt: TGTGCCAGCAGGCAGGGGGGGGGGTCTCTAGCCAAAAGCATTCAGTACTTC

v_gene: TRBV20-1
j_gene: TRBJ2-7
abundance: -
d_gene: TRBD1
CDR3aa: CSARDRDRGFDEQYF
CDR3nt: TGCAGTGCTAGAGATCGGGACAGGGGTTTCGACGAGCAGTACTTC

v_gene: TRBV5-5
j_gene: TRBJ2-7
abundance: -
d_gene: -
CDR3aa: CASSLRGTAYEQYF
CDR3nt: TGTGCCAGCAGCTTGCGAGGGACCGCCTACGAGCAGTACTTC

v_gene: TRBV27
j_gene: TRBJ1-2
abundance: -
d_gene: TRBD1
CDR3aa: CASSLTGNCGYTF
CDR3nt: TGTGCCAGCAGTTTGACAGGGAACTGTGGCTACACCTTC

v_gene: TRBV5-5
j_gene: TRBJ1-5
abundance: -
d_gene: -
CDR3aa: CASSLAPAGSQVRPQNF
CDR3nt: TGTGCCAGCAGCTTGGCCCCTGCCGGGTCTCAGGTCCGGCCCCAGAATTTT

v_gene: TRBV11-2
j_gene: TRBJ1-6
abundance: once
d_gene: -
CDR3aa: CASSPPGDSPLHF
CDR3nt: TGTGCCAGCAGCCCTCCCGGAGATTCACCCCTCCACTTT

v_gene: TRBV19
j_gene: TRBJ2-1
abundance: -
d_gene: -
CDR3aa: CVSRGRDFATVNSYNEQFF
CDR3nt: TGTGTCAGTAGGGGACGGGACTTCGCCACTGTCAACTCCTACAATGAGCAGTTCTTC

v_gene: TRBV7-9
j_gene: TRBJ2-1
abundance: -
d_gene: TRBD2
CDR3aa: CASSFRQLAGGSYNEQFF
CDR3nt: TGTGCCAGCAGCTTTCGCCAACTAGCGGGGGGCTCCTACAATGAGCAGTTCTTC

v_gene: TRBV6-2/TRBV6-3
j_gene: TRBJ2-4
abundance: -
d_gene: -
CDR3aa: CASTLSGLQNIQYF
CDR3nt: TGTGCCAGCACCCTTAGTGGACTACAAAACATTCAGTACTTC

v_gene: TRBV6-1
j_gene: TRBJ1-4
abundance: -
d_gene: -
CDR3aa: CASSDGGGVVNEKLFF
CDR3nt: TGTGCCAGCAGTGATGGGGGGGGAGTGGTTAATGAAAAACTGTTTTTT

v_gene: TRBV11-2
j_gene: TRBJ2-3
abundance: -
d_gene: -
CDR3aa: CASSAGGGRLDTQYF
CDR3nt: TGTGCCAGCAGCGCCGGGGGTGGGCGTTTGGATACGCAGTATTTT

v_gene: TRBV19
j_gene: TRBJ1-6
abundance: once
d_gene: -
CDR3aa: CASSDGVRNAPLHF
CDR3nt: TGTGCCAGTAGTGATGGGGTACGCAATGCACCCCTCCACTTT

v_gene: TRBV4-1
j_gene: TRBJ2-7
abundance: -
d_gene: -
CDR3aa: CASSQGQGNYEQYF
CDR3nt: TGCGCCAGCAGCCAAGGGCAGGGTAACTACGAGCAGTACTTC

v_gene: TRBV12-3/TRBV12-4
j_gene: TRBJ2-2
abundance: -
d_gene: -
CDR3aa: CASSLRGELFF
CDR3nt: TGTGCCAGCAGTTTGAGGGGGGAGCTGTTTTTT

v_gene: TRBV2
j_gene: TRBJ1-1
abundance: once
d_gene: TRBD1
CDR3aa: CASKADREGEAFF
CDR3nt: TGTGCCAGCAAGGCTGACAGGGAAGGAGAAGCTTTCTTT

v_gene: TRBV7-9
j_gene: TRBJ1-3
abundance: -
d_gene: -
CDR3aa: CASSLGVGNTIYF
CDR3nt: TGTGCCAGCAGCTTGGGAGTTGGAAACACCATATATTTT